This T cell receptor beta chain was obtained from a study of T-cell memory formation after mild COVID-19. Study-level information: TCR clusters largely stayed donor specific.

TCRdb ran MiXCR on the 5' RACE reads and lists one entry per CDR3 protein. The sample carries 110,000 to 150,000 distinct CDR3 sequences, 25% recorded once. Study-level points and caveats: CD4+ clones that contracted lay mainly in CM and EM; CD8+ ones lay in EMRA.

V shed 7 bases, J shed 7 bases, and the junction held 5 bases outside the gene matches. The germline V gene encodes CDR1 SQVTM and CDR2 ANQGSEA. The CDR3 has 11 residues. In regard to this clonotype: Its antigen is not known.

The sequence was obtained from an adult woman who had mild COVID-19 (a few samples of this study predate the infection). Cell type and time point are not known. The J gene is TRBJ2-7, the V gene TRBV29-1; 9 bases fit TRBD1. Sequenced material: PBMCs or a T cell subset sorted from them (not recorded which). The CDR3 region is CSGDRDGEQYF. The CDR3, as DNA: TGCAGCGGGGACAGGGACGGGGAGCAGTACTTC.